These T cell receptor beta chains were read from a single sample in a study of blood T cell repertoires in COVID-19. Repertoires were generated with immunoSEQ multiplex PCR, while TCRdb's copy carries only in-frame clones and drops some. The table records 68,000 or so clones, around 84% of them present only once. Sample: peripheral blood. These receptors all stem from a middle-aged man with acute or convalescent COVID-19. The CDR3 runs from the conserved cysteine through the conserved F or W. The D gene is left open where the match is weak. Clone size is stated in some rows and not others, as once, few, many or a class when expanded.

D gene | J gene | clone size | V gene | CDR3 DNA | CDR3 protein
. | TRBJ2-3 | . | TRBV30 | TGTGCCTTAGAACCGACAGAAAGCACAGATACGCAGTATTTT | CALEPTESTDTQYF
TRBD2 | TRBJ2-6 | . | TRBV5-4 | TGTGCCAGCAGCTTGGCCGGGGGGGTAAGCGCTGGGGCCAACGTCCTGACTTTC | CASSLAGGVSAGANVLTF
. | TRBJ2-7 | . | TRBV27 | TGTGCCAGCAGCGGACAGTCCCTTCCACCCTACGAGCAGTACTTC | CASSGQSLPPYEQYF
. | TRBJ2-2 | . | TRBV7-2 | TGTGCCAGCAGCCCTAACCGGGACTTGGAGACCGGGGAGCTGTTTTTT | CASSPNRDLETGELFF
. | TRBJ1-1 | few | TRBV5-1 | TGCGCCAGCAGCTTAAACGGGGAATACACTGAAGCTTTCTTT | CASSLNGEYTEAFF
TRBD1 | TRBJ2-2 | . | TRBV5-1 | TGCGCCAGCAGCTTGGCCAGGTTAGGGGGCATCGGGGAGCTGTTTTTT | CASSLARLGGIGELFF
TRBD1 | TRBJ1-2 | . | TRBV19 | TGTGCCAGTAGCACGACAGGGGTAGACTATGGCTACACCTTC | CASSTTGVDYGYTF
. | TRBJ2-3 | . | TRBV5-1 | TGCGCCAGCAGCTTGGACAGGGCGGGTACAGATACGCAGTATTTT | CASSLDRAGTDTQYF
TRBD1 | TRBJ2-7 | . | TRBV10-1 | TGCGCCAGCAGTGAAAGGACAGGCGGGGAGCAGTACTTC | CASSERTGGEQYF
TRBD1 | TRBJ1-4 | . | TRBV19 | TGTGCCAGTAGTATGGGGACAGGGTTTGAAAAACTGTTTTTT | CASSMGTGFEKLFF
. | TRBJ2-7 | once | TRBV18 | TGTGCCAGCTCAGCGGACAGATACGAGCAGTACTTC | CASSADRYEQYF
TRBD1 | TRBJ2-5 | once | TRBV5-1 | TGCGCCAGCAGCCCGGAGGGGGACAGGGGACAGACCCAGTACTTC | CASSPEGDRGQTQYF
. | TRBJ1-1 | . | TRBV5-1 | TGCGCCAGCGCCAATTGGGCTGGGAACACTGAAGCTTTCTTT | CASANWAGNTEAFF
TRBD1 | TRBJ1-2 | . | TRBV3-1/TRBV3-2 | TGTGCCAGCAGCGGCGGGACAGCGCGAAAGTACTATGGCTACACCTTC | CASSGGTARKYYGYTF
. | TRBJ2-7 | few | TRBV5-1 | TGCGCCAGCAGCTTGGCACAGGGTAGCTACGAGCAGTACTTC | CASSLAQGSYEQYF
. | TRBJ2-2 | . | TRBV5-1 | TGCGCCAGCAGCATCAGTCTCCGGGAGCTGTTTTTT | CASSISLRELFF
. | TRBJ1-3 | . | TRBV7-6 | TGTGCCAGCAGCTTAGGGACGGGTGCAGGGGCTGGAAACACCATATATTTT | CASSLGTGAGAGNTIYF
TRBD2 | TRBJ2-2 | . | TRBV6-6 | TGTGCCAGCAGTCCTCGTGCTAGCGGGGGGGCGACCGGGGAGCTGTTTTTT | CASSPRASGGATGELFF
. | TRBJ1-2 | . | TRBV27 | TGTGCCAGCAGTTTAATAGGACTCTATGGCTACACCTTC | CASSLIGLYGYTF
. | TRBJ2-3 | . | TRBV19 | TGTGCCAGTAGTCATAGCGATGGGGGGAAAACAGATACGCAGTATTTT | CASSHSDGGKTDTQYF
. | TRBJ2-7 | . | TRBV19 | TGTGCCAGTAGTATAACAGGACCCCCCTACGAGCAGTACTTC | CASSITGPPYEQYF
TRBD1 | TRBJ2-5 | . | TRBV9 | TGTGCCAGCAGCGTAGGGGGGACAGTCAAAGAGACCCAGTACTTC | CASSVGGTVKETQYF
TRBD1 | TRBJ1-1 | . | TRBV7-9 | TGTGCCAGCAGCCCAGGACAGGTGAACACTGAAGCTTTCTTT | CASSPGQVNTEAFF
. | TRBJ2-2 | few | TRBV9 | TGTGCCAGCAGCGCAGATCCGGGACAATTCCGGGAGCTGTTTTTT | CASSADPGQFRELFF
. | TRBJ2-5 | . | TRBV6-5 | TGTGCCAGCAGTTACACTACGACAGGACGAGAGACCCAGTACTTC | CASSYTTTGRETQYF
. | TRBJ1-2 | . | TRBV7-2 | TGTGCCAGCACCCCCTACGAACAGTTGCCTGGCTACACCTTC | CASTPYEQLPGYTF
TRBD2 | TRBJ2-3 | . | TRBV11-3 | TGTGCCAGCAGCTTGCCGGGACTAGAGGGAGATACGCAGTATTTT | CASSLPGLEGDTQYF
. | TRBJ2-5 | . | TRBV28 | TGTGCCAGCAGTCCCGCCCAAGGCGGGGAGACCCAGTACTTC | CASSPAQGGETQYF
. | TRBJ2-3 | . | TRBV5-5 | TGTGCCAGCAGCTTTTTTGTCGGTAGCACGACAGATACGCAGTATTTT | CASSFFVGSTTDTQYF
. | TRBJ2-7 | . | TRBV2 | TGTGCCAGCAGTGCGACCCCCGGGAGGGGGCTCAATGGGGAGCAGTACTTC | CASSATPGRGLNGEQYF
TRBD2 | TRBJ2-7 | . | TRBV27 | TGTGCCAGCAGTTTGTCAAGCGGGAGGGCCCTCCAACGGTACTTC | CASSLSSGRALQRYF
TRBD1 | TRBJ1-4 | . | TRBV27 | TGTGCCAGCAGTTTATCAAGGGACAGGGGGCAAAAACTGTTTTTT | CASSLSRDRGQKLFF
TRBD2 | TRBJ2-1 | . | TRBV28 | TGTGCCGGCGGGAGGGCCAATGAGCAGTTCTTC | CAGGRANEQFF
. | TRBJ1-5 | . | TRBV6-6 | TGTGCCAGCACCCCCAGGAGGGAGACCAATCAGCCCCAGCATTTT | CASTPRRETNQPQHF
. | TRBJ1-6 | . | TRBV21-1 | TGTGCCAGCAGCAAAGAAAGAACAGGGGCGGAAAATTCACCCCTCCACTTT | CASSKERTGAENSPLHF
TRBD2 | TRBJ2-7 | . | TRBV14 | TGTGCCAGCAGCTCCTTTACTAGCGGGAGCTACGAGCAGTACTTC | CASSSFTSGSYEQYF
TRBD1 | TRBJ1-1 | once | TRBV5-4 | TGTGCCAGCAGCGACATACAGGGGGCTGAAGCTTTCTTT | CASSDIQGAEAFF
. | TRBJ2-5 | . | TRBV21-1 | TGTGCCAGCAGCAAAGGAGGAGAGACCCAGTACTTC | CASSKGGETQYF
TRBD2 | TRBJ2-2 | . | TRBV19 | TGTGCCAGTAGTATTAGCGGGAGGGTGAACACCGGGGAGCTGTTTTTT | CASSISGRVNTGELFF
. | TRBJ1-3 | . | TRBV9 | TGTGCCAGCAGCCCAGACAGGATCTCTGGAAACACCATATATTTT | CASSPDRISGNTIYF
TRBD2 | TRBJ2-3 | . | TRBV5-4 | TGTGCCAGCAGCCCGGGACTAGCGGGGCGGGTGGGCACAGATACGCAGTATTTT | CASSPGLAGRVGTDTQYF
TRBD2 | TRBJ2-1 | . | TRBV9 | TGTGCCAGCAGCGTAGTTGGCGGGGGGGCCGGTGGTGAGCAGTTCTTC | CASSVVGGGAGGEQFF
. | TRBJ2-3 | . | TRBV6-4 | TGTGCCAGCGGGCAGGGTGGTAATACGCAGTATTTT | CASGQGGNTQYF
TRBD1 | TRBJ1-3 | . | TRBV10-3 | TGTGCCATCAGCAACCGGGACAGGGGCGGAAACACCATATATTTT | CAISNRDRGGNTIYF
. | TRBJ2-7 | . | TRBV12-3/TRBV12-4 | TGTGCCAGCAGCCTTGACAGGCACGAGCAGTACTTC | CASSLDRHEQYF
TRBD1 | TRBJ1-2 | . | TRBV5-6 | TGTGCCAGCAGCGACAGGGACTATGGCTACACCTTC | CASSDRDYGYTF
TRBD1 | TRBJ2-7 | . | TRBV15 | TGTGCCACCAGCAGAGATGGCGCAGGGGGCATTAGCGAGCAGTACTTC | CATSRDGAGGISEQYF